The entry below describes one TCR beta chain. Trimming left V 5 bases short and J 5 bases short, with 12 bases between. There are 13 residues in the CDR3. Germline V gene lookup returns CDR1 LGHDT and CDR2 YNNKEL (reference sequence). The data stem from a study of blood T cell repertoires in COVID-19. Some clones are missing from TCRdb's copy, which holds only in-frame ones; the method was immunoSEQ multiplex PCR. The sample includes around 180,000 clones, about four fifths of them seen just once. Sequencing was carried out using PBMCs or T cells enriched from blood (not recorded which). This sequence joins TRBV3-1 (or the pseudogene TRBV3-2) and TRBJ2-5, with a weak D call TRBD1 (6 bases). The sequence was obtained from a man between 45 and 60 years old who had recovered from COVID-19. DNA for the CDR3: TGTGCCAGCAGCATACAGGGCGCGGAGACCCAGTACTTC. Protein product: CASSIQGAETQYF.